This T cell receptor (beta chain) was identified during a study of OX40 agonist ivuxolimab in advanced cancers. Looking at the study overall: Patients were dosed with the agonistic anti-OX40 (CD134) antibody ivuxolimab.

Sequenced by immunoSEQ multiplex PCR; TCRdb stores in-frame clones only, minus some. Counted here are 60,000 to 75,000 clones, 75% to 95% occurring once; the ten biggest clones make up roughly 1%. Between the trimmed V and J ends, which lost 4 bases and 4 bases, there was a span of 8 bases. CDR1 and CDR2 from the germline V gene are SGHVS and FQNEAQ. The CDR3 runs to 13 residues. The source is an adult with an advanced solid tumor such as melanoma, head and neck, liver or kidney cancer. The specimen was CD4+ or CD8+ T cells sorted from blood, collected in a trial of the OX40 agonist ivuxolimab. This chain uses TRBV7-8 with TRBJ2-1; D possibly corresponds to TRBD1 (6 bases). CDR3 protein: CASSSGQYNEQFF. The CDR3 DNA sequence: TGTGCCAGCAGCTCCGGACAGTACAATGAGCAGTTCTTC.